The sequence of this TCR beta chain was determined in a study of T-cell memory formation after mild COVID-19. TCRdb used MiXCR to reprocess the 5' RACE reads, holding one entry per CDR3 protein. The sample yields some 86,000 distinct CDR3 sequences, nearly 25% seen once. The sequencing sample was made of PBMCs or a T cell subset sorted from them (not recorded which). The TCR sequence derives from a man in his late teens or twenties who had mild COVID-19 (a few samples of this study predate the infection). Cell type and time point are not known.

The CDR3 region is CASSPGDYGYTF. CDR3 nucleotide sequence: TGTGCCAGCAGCCCGGGGGACTATGGCTACACCTTC. The rearrangement links TRBV6-5 to TRBJ1-2; tentatively, D is TRBD1 (5 bases). Trimming stripped 6 bases from V and 3 bases from J, with 8 bases between. Germline V CDR1 and CDR2: MNHEY, SVGAGI. The CDR3 runs 12 residues.